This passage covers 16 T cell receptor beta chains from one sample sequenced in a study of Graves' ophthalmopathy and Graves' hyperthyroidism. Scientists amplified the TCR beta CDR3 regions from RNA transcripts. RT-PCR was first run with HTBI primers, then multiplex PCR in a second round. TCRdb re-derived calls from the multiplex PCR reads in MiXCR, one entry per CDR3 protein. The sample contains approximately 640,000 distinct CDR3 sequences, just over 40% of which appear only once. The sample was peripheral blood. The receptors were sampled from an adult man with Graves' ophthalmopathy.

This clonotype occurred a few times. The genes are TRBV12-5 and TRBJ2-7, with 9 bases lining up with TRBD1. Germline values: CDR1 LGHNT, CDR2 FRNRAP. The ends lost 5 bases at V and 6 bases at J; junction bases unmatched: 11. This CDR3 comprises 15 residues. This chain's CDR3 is CASGGYRGRESEQYF. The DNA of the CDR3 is TGTGCTAGTGGTGGATACAGGGGGCGGGAGAGCGAGCAGTACTTC.

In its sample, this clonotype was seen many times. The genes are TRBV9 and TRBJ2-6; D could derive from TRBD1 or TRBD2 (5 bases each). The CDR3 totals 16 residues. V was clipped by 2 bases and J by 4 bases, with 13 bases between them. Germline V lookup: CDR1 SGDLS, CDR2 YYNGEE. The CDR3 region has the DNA TGTGCCAGCAGCGTCATGGGGGAACCGGGGGCCAACGTCCTGACTTTC. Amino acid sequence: CASSVMGEPGANVLTF.

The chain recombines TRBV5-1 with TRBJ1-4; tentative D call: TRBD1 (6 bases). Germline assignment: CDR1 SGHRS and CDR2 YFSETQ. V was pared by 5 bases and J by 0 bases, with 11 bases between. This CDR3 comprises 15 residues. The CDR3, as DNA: TGCGCCAGCAGGGACAGAGGGTCAACTAATGAAAAACTGTTTTTT. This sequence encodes CASRDRGSTNEKLFF.

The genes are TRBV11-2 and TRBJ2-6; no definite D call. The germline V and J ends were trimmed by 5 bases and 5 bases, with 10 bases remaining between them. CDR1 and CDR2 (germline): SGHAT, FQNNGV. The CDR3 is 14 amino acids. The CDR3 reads CASSHVQRANVLTF. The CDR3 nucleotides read TGTGCCAGCAGCCACGTCCAGCGGGCCAACGTCCTGACTTTC.

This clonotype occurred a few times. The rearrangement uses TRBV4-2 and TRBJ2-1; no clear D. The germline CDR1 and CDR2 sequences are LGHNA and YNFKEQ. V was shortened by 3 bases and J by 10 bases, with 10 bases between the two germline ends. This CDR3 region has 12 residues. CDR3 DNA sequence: TGTGCCAGCAGCCAGACAATCGACGAGCAGTTCTTC. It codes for CASSQTIDEQFF.

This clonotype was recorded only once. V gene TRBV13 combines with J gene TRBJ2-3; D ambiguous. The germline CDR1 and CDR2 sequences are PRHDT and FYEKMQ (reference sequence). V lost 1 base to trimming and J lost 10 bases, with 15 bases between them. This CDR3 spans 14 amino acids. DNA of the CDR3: TGTGCCAGCAGCTTAGTACGGACGGAGAAGGCGCAGTATTTT. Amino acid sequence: CASSLVRTEKAQYF.

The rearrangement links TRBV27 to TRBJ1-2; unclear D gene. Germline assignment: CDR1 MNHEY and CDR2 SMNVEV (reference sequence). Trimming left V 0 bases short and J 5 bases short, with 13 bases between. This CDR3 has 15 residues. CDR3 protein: CASSLSGTAGYGYTF. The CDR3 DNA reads TGTGCCAGCAGTTTATCTGGTACGGCCGGTTATGGCTACACCTTC.

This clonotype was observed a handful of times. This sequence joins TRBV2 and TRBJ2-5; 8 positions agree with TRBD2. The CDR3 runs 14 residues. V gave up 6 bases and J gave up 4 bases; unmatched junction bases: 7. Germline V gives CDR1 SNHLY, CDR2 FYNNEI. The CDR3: CASSGSRGGETQYF. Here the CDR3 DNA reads TGTGCCAGCAGCGGGTCTCGGGGGGGAGAGACCCAGTACTTC.

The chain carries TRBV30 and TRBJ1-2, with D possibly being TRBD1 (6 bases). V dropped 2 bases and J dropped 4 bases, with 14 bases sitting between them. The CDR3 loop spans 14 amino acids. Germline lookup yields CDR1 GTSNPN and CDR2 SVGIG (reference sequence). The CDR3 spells CAWSPDKGVYGYTF. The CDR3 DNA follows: TGTGCCTGGAGTCCCGACAAGGGGGTCTATGGCTACACCTTC. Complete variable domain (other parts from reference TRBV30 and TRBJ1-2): SQTIHQWPATLVQPVGSPLSLECTVEGTSNPNLYWYRQAAGRGLQLLFYSVGIGQISSEVPQNLSASRPQDRQFILSSKKLLLSDSGFYLCAWSPDKGVYGYTFGSGTRLTVV.

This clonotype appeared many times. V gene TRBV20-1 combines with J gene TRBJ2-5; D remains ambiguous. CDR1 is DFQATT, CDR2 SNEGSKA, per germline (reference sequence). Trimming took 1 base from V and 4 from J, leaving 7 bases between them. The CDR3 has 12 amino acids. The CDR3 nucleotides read TGCAGTGCTAGAGGGGCGCGAGAGACCCAGTACTTC. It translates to CSARGARETQYF.

The CDR3 is CASRPGGASNQPQHF. The CDR3 DNA is TGTGCCAGCAGGCCAGGGGGCGCCTCCAATCAGCCCCAGCATTTT. V gene TRBV2 combines with J gene TRBJ1-5, with TRBD1 matching 8 bases. With V trimmed by 6 bases and J by 3 bases, 7 bases remained unmatched. There are 15 residues in the CDR3. Germline values: CDR1 SNHLY, CDR2 FYNNEI.

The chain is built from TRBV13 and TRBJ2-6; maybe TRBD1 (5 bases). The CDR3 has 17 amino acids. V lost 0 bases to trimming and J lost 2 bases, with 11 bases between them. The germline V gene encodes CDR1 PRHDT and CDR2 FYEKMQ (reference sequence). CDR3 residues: CASSLGLVGAGANVLTF. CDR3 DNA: TGTGCCAGCAGCTTAGGCCTGGTAGGGGCTGGGGCCAACGTCCTGACTTTC.

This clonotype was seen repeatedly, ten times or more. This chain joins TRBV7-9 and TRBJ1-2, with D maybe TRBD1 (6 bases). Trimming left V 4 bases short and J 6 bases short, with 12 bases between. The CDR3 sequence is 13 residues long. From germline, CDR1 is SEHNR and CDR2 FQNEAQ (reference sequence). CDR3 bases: TGTGCCAGCAGCTCCGGGACACTAGATGGCTACACCTTC. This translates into CASSSGTLDGYTF.

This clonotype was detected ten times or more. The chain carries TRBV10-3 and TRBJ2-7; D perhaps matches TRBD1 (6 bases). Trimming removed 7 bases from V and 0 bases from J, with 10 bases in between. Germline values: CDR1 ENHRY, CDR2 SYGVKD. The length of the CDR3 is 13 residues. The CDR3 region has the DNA TGTGCCATCAACCGGGACACCTCCTACGAGCAGTACTTC. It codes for CAINRDTSYEQYF.

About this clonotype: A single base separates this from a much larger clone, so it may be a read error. CDR3 residues: CASSPRTNGARETQYF. In DNA form, the CDR3 reads TGTGCCAGCAGTCCCAGGACTAACGGGGCGAGGGAGACCCAGTACTTC. The V call is TRBV10-3, the J call TRBJ2-5; TRBD2 might be the D (6 bases). The CDR3 sequence is 16 residues long. Germline V CDR1 and CDR2: ENHRY, SYGVKD.

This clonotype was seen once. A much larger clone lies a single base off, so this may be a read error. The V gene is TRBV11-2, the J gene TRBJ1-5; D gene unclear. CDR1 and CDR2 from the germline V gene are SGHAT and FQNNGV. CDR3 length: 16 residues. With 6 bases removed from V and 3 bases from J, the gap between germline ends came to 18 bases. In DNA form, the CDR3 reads TGTGCCAGCAGTTTACACCGACAACTGACCAATCAGCCCCAGCATTTT. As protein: CASSLHRQLTNQPQHF. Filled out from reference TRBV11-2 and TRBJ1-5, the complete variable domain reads EAGVAQSPRYKIIEKRQSVAFWCNPISGHATLYWYQQILGQGPKLLIQFQNNGVVDDSQLPKDRFSAERLKGVDSTLKIQPAKLEDSAVYLCASSLHRQLTNQPQHFGDGTRLSIL.